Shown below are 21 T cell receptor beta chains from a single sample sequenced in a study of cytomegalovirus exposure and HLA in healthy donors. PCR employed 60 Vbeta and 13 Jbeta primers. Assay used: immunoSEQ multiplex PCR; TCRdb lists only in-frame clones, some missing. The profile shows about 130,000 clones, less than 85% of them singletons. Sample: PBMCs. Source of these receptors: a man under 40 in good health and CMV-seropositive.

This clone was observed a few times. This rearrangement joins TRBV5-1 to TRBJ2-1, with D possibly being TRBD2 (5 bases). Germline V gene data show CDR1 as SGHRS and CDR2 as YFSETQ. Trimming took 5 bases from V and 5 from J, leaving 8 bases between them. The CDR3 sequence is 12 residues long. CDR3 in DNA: TGCGCCAGCAGTGACGGGAACAATGAGCAGTTCTTC. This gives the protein CASSDGNNEQFF.

This CDR3 is CASSFRGETQYF. CDR3 nucleotides: TGCGCCAGCAGCTTCAGGGGAGAGACCCAGTACTTC. This chain uses TRBV5-1 with TRBJ2-5; weak D call: TRBD1 (6 bases). Germline values: CDR1 SGHRS, CDR2 YFSETQ. The CDR3 runs to 12 residues. Trimming left V 2 bases short and J 4 bases short, with 6 bases between.

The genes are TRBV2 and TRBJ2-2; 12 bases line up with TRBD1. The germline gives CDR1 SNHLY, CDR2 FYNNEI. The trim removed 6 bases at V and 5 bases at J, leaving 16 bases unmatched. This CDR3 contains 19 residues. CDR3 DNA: TGTGCCAGCAGCGGGGTGGGACAGGGGGCCCCGCGTTGGACCGGGGAGCTGTTTTTT. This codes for CASSGVGQGAPRWTGELFF.

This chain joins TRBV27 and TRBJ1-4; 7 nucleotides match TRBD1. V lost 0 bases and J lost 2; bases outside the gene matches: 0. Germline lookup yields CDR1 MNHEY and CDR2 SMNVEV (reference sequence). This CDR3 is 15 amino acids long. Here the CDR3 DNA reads TGTGCCAGCAGTTTATCGGACAGGACTAATGAAAAACTGTTTTTT. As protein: CASSLSDRTNEKLFF.

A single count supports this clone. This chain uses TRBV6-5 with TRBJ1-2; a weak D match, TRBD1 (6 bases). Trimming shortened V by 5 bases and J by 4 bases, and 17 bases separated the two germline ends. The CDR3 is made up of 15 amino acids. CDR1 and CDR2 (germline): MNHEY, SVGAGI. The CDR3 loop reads CASSSGTNRGYGYTF. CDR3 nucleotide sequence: TGTGCCAGCAGTAGTGGGACAAATCGAGGCTATGGCTACACCTTC.

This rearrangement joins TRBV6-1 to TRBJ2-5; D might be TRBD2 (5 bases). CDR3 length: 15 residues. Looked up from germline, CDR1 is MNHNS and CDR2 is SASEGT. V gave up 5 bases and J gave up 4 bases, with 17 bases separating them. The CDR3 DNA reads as TGTGCCAGCAGTCAACGCCCGTGGCTAGCAGAGACCCAGTACTTC. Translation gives CASSQRPWLAETQYF.

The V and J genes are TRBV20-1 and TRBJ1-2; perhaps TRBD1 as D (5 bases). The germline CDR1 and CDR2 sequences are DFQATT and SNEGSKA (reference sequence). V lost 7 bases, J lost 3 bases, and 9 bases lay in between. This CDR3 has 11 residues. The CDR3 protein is CSVDTDYGYTF. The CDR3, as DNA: TGCAGTGTGGACACCGACTATGGCTACACCTTC.

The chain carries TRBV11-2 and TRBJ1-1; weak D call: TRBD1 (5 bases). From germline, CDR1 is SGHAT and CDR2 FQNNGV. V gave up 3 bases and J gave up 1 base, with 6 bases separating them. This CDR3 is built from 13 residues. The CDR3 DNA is TGTGCCAGCAGCTTCGACAGGAACACTGAAGCTTTCTTT. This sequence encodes CASSFDRNTEAFF.

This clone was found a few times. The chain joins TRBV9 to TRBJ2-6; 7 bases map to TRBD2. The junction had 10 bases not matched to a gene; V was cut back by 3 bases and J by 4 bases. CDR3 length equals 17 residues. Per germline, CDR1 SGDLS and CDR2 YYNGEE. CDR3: CASSGQRGRTGANVLTF. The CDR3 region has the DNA TGTGCCAGCAGCGGACAGCGGGGCAGGACGGGGGCCAACGTCCTGACTTTC.

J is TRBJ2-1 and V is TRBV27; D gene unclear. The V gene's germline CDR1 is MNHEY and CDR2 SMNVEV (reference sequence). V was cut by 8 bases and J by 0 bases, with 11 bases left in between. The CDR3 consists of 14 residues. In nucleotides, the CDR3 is TGTGCCAGCGCCTCCGGGTCCTCCTACAATGAGCAGTTCTTC. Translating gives CASASGSSYNEQFF.

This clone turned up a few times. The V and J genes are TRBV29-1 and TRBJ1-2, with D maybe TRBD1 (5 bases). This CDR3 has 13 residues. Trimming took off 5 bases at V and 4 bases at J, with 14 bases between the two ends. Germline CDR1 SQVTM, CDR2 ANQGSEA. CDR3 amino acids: CSVQLGQIYGYTF. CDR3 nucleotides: TGCAGCGTTCAGTTGGGGCAGATCTATGGCTACACCTTC.

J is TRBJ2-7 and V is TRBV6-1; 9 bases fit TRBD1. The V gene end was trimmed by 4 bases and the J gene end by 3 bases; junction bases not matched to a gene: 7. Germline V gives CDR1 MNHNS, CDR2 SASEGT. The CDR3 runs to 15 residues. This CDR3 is CASSARTGEIYEQYF. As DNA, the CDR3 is TGTGCCAGCAGTGCTAGGACAGGGGAGATCTACGAGCAGTACTTC.

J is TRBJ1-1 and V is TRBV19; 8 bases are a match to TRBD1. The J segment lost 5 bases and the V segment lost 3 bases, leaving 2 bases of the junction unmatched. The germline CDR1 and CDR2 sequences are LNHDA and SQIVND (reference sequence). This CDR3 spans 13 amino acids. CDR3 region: CASSIDRGTEAFF. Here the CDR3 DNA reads TGTGCCAGTAGTATCGACAGGGGAACTGAAGCTTTCTTT.

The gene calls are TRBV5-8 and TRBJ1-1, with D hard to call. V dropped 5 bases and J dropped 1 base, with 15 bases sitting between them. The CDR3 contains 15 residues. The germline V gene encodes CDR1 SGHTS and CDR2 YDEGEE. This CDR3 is CASRPGLSGNTEAFF. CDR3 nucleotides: TGTGCCAGCAGACCGGGTCTTTCTGGGAACACTGAAGCTTTCTTT.

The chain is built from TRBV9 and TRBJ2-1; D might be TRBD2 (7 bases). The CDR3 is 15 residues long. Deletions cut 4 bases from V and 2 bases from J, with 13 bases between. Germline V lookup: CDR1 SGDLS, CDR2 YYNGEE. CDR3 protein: CASSLRGGPYNEQFF. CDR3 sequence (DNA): TGTGCCAGCAGCCTGAGGGGGGGACCCTACAATGAGCAGTTCTTC.

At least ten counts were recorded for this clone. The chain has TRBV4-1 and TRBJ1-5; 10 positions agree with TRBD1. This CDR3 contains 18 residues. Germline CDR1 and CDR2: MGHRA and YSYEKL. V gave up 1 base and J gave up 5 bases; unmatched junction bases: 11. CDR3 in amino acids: CASSQVNLVDRGYQPQHF. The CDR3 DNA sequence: TGCGCCAGCAGCCAAGTCAATTTGGTGGACAGGGGGTATCAGCCCCAGCATTTT.

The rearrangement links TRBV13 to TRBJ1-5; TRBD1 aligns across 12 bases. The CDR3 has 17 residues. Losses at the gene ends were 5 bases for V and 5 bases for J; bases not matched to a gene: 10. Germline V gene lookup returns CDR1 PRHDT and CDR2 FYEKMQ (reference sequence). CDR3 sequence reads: CASSNYRDRGRHQPQHF. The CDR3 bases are TGTGCCAGCAGCAATTATAGGGACAGGGGGCGCCATCAGCCCCAGCATTTT.

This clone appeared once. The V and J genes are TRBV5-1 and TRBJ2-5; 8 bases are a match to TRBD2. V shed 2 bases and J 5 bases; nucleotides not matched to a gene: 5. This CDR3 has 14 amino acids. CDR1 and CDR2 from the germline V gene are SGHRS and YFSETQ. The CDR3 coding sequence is TGCGCCAGCAGCTTCGGGAGGGGTGAGGAGACCCAGTACTTC. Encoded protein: CASSFGRGEETQYF.

The CDR3 bases are TGTGCCAGCAGCTTTGTCTGGGGCTCCACAGATACGCAGTATTTT. This translates into CASSFVWGSTDTQYF. The chain joins TRBV5-6 to TRBJ2-3; a weak D match, TRBD1 (5 bases). In germline, CDR1 is SGHDT, CDR2 YYEEEE. Trimming stripped 2 bases from V and 2 bases from J, with 12 bases between. The CDR3 sequence is 15 residues long.

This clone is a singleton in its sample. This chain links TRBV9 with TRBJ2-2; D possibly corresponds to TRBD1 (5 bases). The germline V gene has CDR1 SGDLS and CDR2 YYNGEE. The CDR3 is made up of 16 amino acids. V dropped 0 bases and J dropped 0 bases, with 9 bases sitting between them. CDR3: CASSVGQFANTGELFF. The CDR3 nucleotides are TGTGCCAGCAGCGTAGGACAGTTCGCGAACACCGGGGAGCTGTTTTTT. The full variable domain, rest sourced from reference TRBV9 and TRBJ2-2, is DSGVTQTPKHLITATGQRVTLRCSPRSGDLSVYWYQQSLDQGLQFLIQYYNGEERAKGNILERFSAQQFPDLHSELNLSSLELGDSALYFCASSVGQFANTGELFFGEGSRLTVL.

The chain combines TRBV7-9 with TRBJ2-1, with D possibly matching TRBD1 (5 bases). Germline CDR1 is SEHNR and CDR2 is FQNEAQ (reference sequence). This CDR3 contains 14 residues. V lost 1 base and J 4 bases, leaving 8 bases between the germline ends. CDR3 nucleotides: TGTGCCAGCAGCTTAGGGGGCAGATACAATGAGCAGTTCTTC. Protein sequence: CASSLGGRYNEQFF.